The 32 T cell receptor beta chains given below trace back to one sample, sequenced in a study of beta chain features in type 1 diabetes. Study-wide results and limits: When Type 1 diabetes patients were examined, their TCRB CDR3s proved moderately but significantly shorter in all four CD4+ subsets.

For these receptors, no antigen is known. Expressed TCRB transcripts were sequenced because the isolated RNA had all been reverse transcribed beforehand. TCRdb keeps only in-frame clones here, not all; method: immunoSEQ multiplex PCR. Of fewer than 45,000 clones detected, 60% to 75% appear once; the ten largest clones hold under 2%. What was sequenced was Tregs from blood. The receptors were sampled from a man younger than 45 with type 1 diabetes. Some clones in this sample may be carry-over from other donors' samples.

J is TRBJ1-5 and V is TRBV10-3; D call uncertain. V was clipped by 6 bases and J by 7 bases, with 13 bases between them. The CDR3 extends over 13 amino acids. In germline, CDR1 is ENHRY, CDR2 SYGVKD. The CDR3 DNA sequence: TGTGCCATCAGCGTAGCTCCCCCCCAGCCCCAGCATTTT. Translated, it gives CAISVAPPQPQHF.

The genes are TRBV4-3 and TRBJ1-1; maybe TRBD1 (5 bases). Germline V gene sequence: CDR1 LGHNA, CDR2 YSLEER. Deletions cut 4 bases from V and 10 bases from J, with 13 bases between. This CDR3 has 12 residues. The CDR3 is CASSRGGVGAFF. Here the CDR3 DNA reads TGCGCCAGCAGCCGGGGGGGTGTTGGAGCTTTCTTT.

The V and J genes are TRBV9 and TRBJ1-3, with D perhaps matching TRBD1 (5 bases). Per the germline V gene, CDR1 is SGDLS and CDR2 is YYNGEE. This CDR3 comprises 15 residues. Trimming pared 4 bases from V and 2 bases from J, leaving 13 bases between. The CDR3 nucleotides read TGTGCCAGCAGCTTCTCGCCACAGGCTGGAAACACCATATATTTT. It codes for CASSFSPQAGNTIYF.

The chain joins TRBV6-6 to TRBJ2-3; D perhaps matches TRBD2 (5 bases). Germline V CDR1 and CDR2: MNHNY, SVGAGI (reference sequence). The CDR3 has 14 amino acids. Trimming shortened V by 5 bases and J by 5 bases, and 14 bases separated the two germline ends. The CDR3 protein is CASSAGLFQDTQYF. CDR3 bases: TGTGCCAGCAGTGCGGGCCTATTCCAAGATACGCAGTATTTT.

The CDR3 region is CASSLEAGNLREQFF. The CDR3 DNA follows: TGTGCCAGCAGCTTAGAGGCAGGCAATTTGCGTGAGCAGTTCTTC. The chain uses TRBV7-2 and TRBJ2-1; D unresolved. The CDR3 has 15 residues. Germline V CDR1 and CDR2: SGHTA, FQGNSA. Trimming stripped 1 base from V and 9 bases from J, with 16 bases between.

The CDR3 protein is CASSAIGTGLDTQYF. The CDR3 nucleotides are TGCGCCAGCAGCGCCATCGGGACAGGGTTGGATACGCAGTATTTT. The chain joins TRBV5-1 to TRBJ2-3; TRBD1 agrees at 9 bases. With V trimmed by 4 bases and J by 6 bases, 9 bases remained unmatched. The germline V gene encodes CDR1 SGHRS and CDR2 YFSETQ. The CDR3 is made up of 15 amino acids.

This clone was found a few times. The CDR3 here is CASSLAGTTDTQYF. Written as DNA, the CDR3 is TGTGCCAGCAGTCTAGCGGGGACCACAGATACGCAGTATTTT. The J gene is TRBJ2-3, the V gene TRBV11-2; 9 nucleotides align to TRBD2. The junction had 3 bases not matched to a gene; V was cut back by 6 bases and J by 2 bases. The CDR3 consists of 14 residues. CDR1 SGHAT and CDR2 FQNNGV come from the germline V gene.

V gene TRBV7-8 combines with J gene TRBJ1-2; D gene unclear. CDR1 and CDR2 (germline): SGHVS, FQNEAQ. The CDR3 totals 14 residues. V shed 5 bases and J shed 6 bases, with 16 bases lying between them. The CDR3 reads CASSAGVAFDGYTF. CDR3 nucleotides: TGTGCCAGCAGCGCGGGCGTCGCTTTTGATGGCTACACCTTC.

The CDR3, as DNA: TGTGCCAGCAGTGAAGGGCCCACAGATACGCAGTATTTT. This translates into CASSEGPTDTQYF. This chain joins TRBV25-1 and TRBJ2-3; no firm D call. The CDR3 has 13 residues. Per the germline V gene, CDR1 is MGHDK and CDR2 is SYGVNS. The V end was cut by 2 bases, the J end by 2 bases, with 5 bases between.

CDR3 sequence: CASHYSGEGTEAFF. The CDR3 DNA reads TGTGCCAGCCACTACTCAGGGGAAGGGACTGAAGCTTTCTTT. This chain links TRBV6-6 with TRBJ1-1; D possibly corresponds to TRBD1 (6 bases). Germline values: CDR1 MNHNY, CDR2 SVGAGI (reference sequence). The CDR3 runs to 14 residues. Trimming took 8 bases from V and 5 from J, leaving 18 bases between them.

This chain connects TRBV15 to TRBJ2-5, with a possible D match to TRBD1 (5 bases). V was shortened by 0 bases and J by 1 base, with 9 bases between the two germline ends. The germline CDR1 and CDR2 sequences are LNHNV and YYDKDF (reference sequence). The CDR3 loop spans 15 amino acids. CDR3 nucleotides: TGTGCCACCAGCAGAGATGGGGCCCCCCAAGAGACCCAGTACTTC. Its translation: CATSRDGAPQETQYF.

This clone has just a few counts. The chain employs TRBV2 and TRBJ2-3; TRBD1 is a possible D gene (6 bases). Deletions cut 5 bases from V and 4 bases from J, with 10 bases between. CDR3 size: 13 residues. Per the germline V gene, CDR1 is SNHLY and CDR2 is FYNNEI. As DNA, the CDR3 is TGTGCCAGCAGTCCACAGGGAGCAGATACGCAGTATTTT. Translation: CASSPQGADTQYF. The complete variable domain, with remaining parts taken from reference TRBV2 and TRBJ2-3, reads EPEVTQTPSHQVTQMGQEVILRCVPISNHLYFYWYRQILGQKVEFLVSFYNNEISEKSEIFDDQFSVERPDGSNFTLKIRSTKLEDSAMYFCASSPQGADTQYFGPGTRLTVL.

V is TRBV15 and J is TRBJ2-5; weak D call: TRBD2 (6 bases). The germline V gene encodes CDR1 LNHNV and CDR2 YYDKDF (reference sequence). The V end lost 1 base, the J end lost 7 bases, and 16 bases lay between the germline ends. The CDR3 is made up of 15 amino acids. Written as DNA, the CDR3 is TGTGCCACCAGCAGAGCCACGCCAGGCGGGATGACCCAGTACTTC. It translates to CATSRATPGGMTQYF.

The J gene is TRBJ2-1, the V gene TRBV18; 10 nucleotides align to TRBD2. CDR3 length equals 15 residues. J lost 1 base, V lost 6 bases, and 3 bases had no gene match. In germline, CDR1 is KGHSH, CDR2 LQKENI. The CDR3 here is CASSKLAGSYNEQFF. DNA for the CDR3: TGTGCCAGCTCCAAACTAGCGGGGTCCTACAATGAGCAGTTCTTC.

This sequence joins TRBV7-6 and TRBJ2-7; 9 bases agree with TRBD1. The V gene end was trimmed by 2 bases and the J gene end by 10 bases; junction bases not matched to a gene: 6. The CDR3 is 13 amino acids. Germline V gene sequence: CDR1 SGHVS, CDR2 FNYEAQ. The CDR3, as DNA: TGTGCCAGCAGCTTATGGAGGGACAGGGAACAGTACTTC. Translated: CASSLWRDREQYF.

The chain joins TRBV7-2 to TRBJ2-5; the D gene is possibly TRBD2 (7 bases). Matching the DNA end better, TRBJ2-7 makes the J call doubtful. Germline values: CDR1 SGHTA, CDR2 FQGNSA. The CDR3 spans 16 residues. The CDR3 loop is CASSPPSRGRAYEQYF. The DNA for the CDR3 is TGTGCCAGCAGCCCGCCCTCGCGGGGGCGTGCATACGAGCAGTACTTC.

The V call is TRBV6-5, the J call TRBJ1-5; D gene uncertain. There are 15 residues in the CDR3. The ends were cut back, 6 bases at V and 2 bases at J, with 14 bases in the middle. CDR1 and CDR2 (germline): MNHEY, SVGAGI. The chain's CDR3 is CASSPRAQGNQPQHF. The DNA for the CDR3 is TGTGCCAGCAGCCCCCGAGCTCAAGGCAATCAGCCCCAGCATTTT.

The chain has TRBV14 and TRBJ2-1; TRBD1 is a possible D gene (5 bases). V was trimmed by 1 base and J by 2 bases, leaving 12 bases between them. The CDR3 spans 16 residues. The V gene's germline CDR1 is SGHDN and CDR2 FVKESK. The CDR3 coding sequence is TGTGCCAGCAGCCAAGGTGGAGACAGAACCTACAATGAGCAGTTCTTC. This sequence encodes CASSQGGDRTYNEQFF. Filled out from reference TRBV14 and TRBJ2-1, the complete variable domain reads EAGVTQFPSHSVIEKGQTVTLRCDPISGHDNLYWYRRVMGKEIKFLLHFVKESKQDESGMPNNRFLAERTGGTYSTLKVQPAELEDSGVYFCASSQGGDRTYNEQFFGPGTRLTVL.

The CDR3 loop is CASRPFVSVNEKLFF. For the CDR3, the DNA is TGTGCCAGCAGGCCCTTTGTCAGTGTTAATGAAAAACTGTTTTTT. The V and J genes are TRBV2 and TRBJ1-4; unclear D gene. Germline V lookup: CDR1 SNHLY, CDR2 FYNNEI. V dropped 6 bases and J dropped 4 bases, with 15 bases sitting between them. CDR3 size: 15 residues.

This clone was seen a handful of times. Here the CDR3 DNA reads TGTGCCAGCAGCTCCCACTACGCCGCACAAGCCTACGAGCAGTACTTC. Encoded protein: CASSSHYAAQAYEQYF. V gene TRBV7-9 combines with J gene TRBJ2-7, with D uncertain. V lost 4 bases, J lost 2 bases, and 18 bases lay in between. Per germline, CDR1 SEHNR and CDR2 FQNEAQ (reference sequence). This CDR3 contains 16 residues.

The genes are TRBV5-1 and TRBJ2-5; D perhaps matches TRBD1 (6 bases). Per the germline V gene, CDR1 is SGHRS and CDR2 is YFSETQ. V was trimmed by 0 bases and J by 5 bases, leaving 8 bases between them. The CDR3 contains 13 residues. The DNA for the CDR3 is TGCGCCAGCAGCTTGGAGGGGGTCGAGACCCAGTACTTC. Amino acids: CASSLEGVETQYF.

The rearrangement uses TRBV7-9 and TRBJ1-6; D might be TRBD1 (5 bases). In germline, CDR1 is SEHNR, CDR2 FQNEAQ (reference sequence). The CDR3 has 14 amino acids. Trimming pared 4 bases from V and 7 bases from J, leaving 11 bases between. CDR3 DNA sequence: TGTGCCAGCAGCTCCCCGCGACAGAATTCACCCCTCCACTTT. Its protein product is CASSSPRQNSPLHF.

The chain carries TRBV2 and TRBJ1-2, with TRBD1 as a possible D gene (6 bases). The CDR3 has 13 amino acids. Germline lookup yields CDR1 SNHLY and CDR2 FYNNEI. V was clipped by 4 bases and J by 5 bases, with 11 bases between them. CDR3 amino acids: CASSVTGDYGYTF. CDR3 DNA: TGTGCCAGCAGTGTGACAGGTGATTATGGCTACACCTTC.

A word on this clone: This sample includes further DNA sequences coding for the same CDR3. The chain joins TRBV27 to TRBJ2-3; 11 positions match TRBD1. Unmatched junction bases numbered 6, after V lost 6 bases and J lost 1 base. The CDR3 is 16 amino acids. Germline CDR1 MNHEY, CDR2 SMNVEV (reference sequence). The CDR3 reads CASSFRDRGGTDTQYF. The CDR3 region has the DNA TGTGCCAGCAGCTTTCGGGACAGGGGGGGCACAGATACGCAGTATTTT.

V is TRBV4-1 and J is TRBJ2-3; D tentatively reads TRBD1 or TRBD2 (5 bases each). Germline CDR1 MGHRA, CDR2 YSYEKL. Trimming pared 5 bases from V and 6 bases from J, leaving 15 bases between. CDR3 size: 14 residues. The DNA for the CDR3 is TGCGCCAGCAGCGAAGGGACGAACAGGGATACGCAGTATTTT. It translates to CASSEGTNRDTQYF.

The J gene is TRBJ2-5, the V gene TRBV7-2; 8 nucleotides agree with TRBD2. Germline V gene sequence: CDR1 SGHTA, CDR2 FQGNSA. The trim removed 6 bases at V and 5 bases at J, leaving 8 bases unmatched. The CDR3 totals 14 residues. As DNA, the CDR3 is TGTGCCAGCAGAGTCGCGGGGGGCGGGGAGACCCAGTACTTC. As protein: CASRVAGGGETQYF.

The CDR3 DNA is TGCGCCAGTAGACAGGGGCTGAATACGCAGTATTTT. Encoded protein: CASRQGLNTQYF. The V gene is TRBV5-1, the J gene TRBJ2-3, with 8 bases aligning to TRBD1. CDR3 length: 12 residues. With V trimmed by 8 bases and J by 7 bases, 6 bases remained unmatched. Per germline, CDR1 SGHRS and CDR2 YFSETQ.

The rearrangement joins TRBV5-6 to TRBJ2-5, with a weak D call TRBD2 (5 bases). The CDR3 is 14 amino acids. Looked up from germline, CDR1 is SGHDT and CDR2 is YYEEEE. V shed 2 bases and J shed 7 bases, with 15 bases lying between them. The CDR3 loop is CASSLRQTAGTQYF. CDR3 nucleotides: TGTGCCAGCAGCTTACGGCAGACTGCGGGGACCCAGTACTTC. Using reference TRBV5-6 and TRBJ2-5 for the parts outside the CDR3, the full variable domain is DAGVTQSPTHLIKTRGQQVTLRCSPKSGHDTVSWYQQALGQGPQFIFQYYEEEERQRGNFPDRFSGHQFPNYSSELNVNALLLGDSALYLCASSLRQTAGTQYFGPGTRLLVL.

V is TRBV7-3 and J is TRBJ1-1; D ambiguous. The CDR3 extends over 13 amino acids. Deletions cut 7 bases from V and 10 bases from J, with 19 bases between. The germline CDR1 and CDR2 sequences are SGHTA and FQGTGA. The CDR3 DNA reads TGTGCCAGCACCCCTGGAGGCAGTCGGGGAGCTTTCTTT. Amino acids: CASTPGGSRGAFF.

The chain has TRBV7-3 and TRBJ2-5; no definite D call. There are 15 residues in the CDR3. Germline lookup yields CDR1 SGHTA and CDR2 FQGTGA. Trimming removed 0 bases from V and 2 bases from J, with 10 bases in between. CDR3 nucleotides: TGTGCCAGCAGCTTAACGGGCTCACCGCAAGAGACCCAGTACTTC. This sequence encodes CASSLTGSPQETQYF.

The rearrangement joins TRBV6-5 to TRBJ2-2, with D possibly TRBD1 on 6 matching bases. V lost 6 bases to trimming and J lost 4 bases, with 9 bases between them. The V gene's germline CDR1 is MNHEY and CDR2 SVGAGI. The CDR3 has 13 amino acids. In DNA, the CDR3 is TGTGCCAGCAGGGCAGGGGCCACCGGGGAGCTGTTTTTT. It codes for CASRAGATGELFF.

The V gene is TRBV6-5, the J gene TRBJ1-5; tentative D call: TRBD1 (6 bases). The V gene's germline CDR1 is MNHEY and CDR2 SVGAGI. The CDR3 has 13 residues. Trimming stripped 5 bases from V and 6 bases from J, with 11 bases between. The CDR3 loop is CASSRLQGQPQHF. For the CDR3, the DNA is TGTGCCAGCAGTCGCTTACAGGGTCAGCCCCAGCATTTT.